This TCR beta chain was found in a study of blood T cell repertoires in COVID-19. About the research overall: COVID-19 samples, acute and convalescent, were from the United States, Italy and Spain. PBMCs, B-cell-depleted T cells, or T cells provided the cDNA or gDNA that made up the material.

Per the original methods: The assay estimated nucleated cells by amplifying reference gene primers. The protocol was immunoSEQ multiplex PCR, while the TCRdb copy is restricted to in-frame clones and leaves out a portion. V, J and clone size derive from that table, while D and trimming were established from the DNA sequence. Of about 230,000 clones in the sample, roughly 80% were seen once. The CDR3 consists of 12 residues. Trimming took off 7 bases at V and 0 bases at J, with 6 bases between the two ends. The source is a woman over 75 with acute or convalescent COVID-19. The V gene is TRBV12-3 or TRBV12-4, the J gene TRBJ1-1; D unclear. The specimen sequenced was peripheral blood. The CDR3 loop reads CASTPMNTEAFF. The CDR3 DNA is TGTGCCAGCACCCCCATGAACACTGAAGCTTTCTTT.